This entry is about one T cell receptor (beta chain). Its antigen is not yet known. Base qualities are not at hand, and no much larger clone is one base apart. Preparation of the library involved the immunoSEQ multiplex PCR assay. For the multiplex PCR, a mixture combining 60 forward primers for TCR Vbeta segments and 13 reverse primers for TCR Jbeta segments was used. The CDR3 region of rearranged TCR beta genes was amplified from genomic DNA by a multiplex PCR assay. The Illumina HiSeq System was used to sequence the amplified TCR beta libraries as 87-base-pair reads. The published analysis was carried out like this. Across the 500 to 850 repertoires, a later analysis counted tens of millions of unique TCR beta chains, roughly 11 million of which were shared by at least two donors. To remove PCR and sequencing errors, raw reads were error-corrected and collapsed into unique sequences using a nearest-neighbor algorithm that merged closely related sequences. To assign V, D and J gene segments, CDR3 sequences were aligned to IMGT reference sequences. For a sequence to be retained, a match of at least six nucleotides was required to both a V gene segment and a J gene segment. A rearrangement counted as productive if the CDR3 had no stop codons and remained in frame with V and J, and every other rearrangement counted as non-productive. CDR3 was defined according to IMGT convention as the region running from the second conserved V-encoded cysteine to the conserved J-encoded phenylalanine. The earlier analysis of 500 to 650 of the donors excluded any sequence lacking an unambiguous match to a single V gene segment. An earlier analysis of almost 600 of the donors classified V segments as functional when productive rearrangements were above 56.7% and as segregating when the standard deviation between donors was above 5%. A statistical classification framework was developed to diagnose cytomegalovirus status using the catalog of TCR beta chain sequences. In a later analysis, V and J genes were assigned by comparing TCR nucleotide sequences against IMGT/GENE-DB human TR gene sequences. In a later analysis, CDR3 sequences and most-parsimonious VDJ recombination scenarios were assigned using the TCRdist pipeline. In a later analysis, each TCR beta chain was defined by its CDR3 amino acid sequence together with its V-gene family, and reads without a unique V-gene family were excluded. A later analysis removed roughly 590 highly shared, low-generation-probability nucleotide sequences to deal with suspected cross-contamination and a sequencing artifact. A later analysis calculated a clonal expansion index for each public chain from normalized within-repertoire ranks of inferred template counts. In a later analysis, generation probabilities were computed using a VDJ recombination model fitted to out-of-frame rearrangements, and the results were checked against IGoR. Hypergeometric tests were used in a later analysis to score TCR-TCR, TCR-HLA and TCR-CMV co-occurrence, with a repertoire-size bias correction applied to the TCR pairs. A later analysis estimated false discovery rates by permuting HLA or CMV assignments 20 times. In a later analysis, co-occurring TCRs were grouped using DBSCAN, with TCRdist sequence similarity added in when clustering inside HLA-allele-positive subsets. For co-occurrence clustering, repertoires with fewer than 30,000 or more than 120,000 public chains were excluded, along with five or six repertoires with anomalous nucleotide sharing. In its TCRdb copy, this immuneACCESS table keeps in-frame sequences only and misses some clones. Where compared with another copy, unresolved V genes explain less than half of these, and the others have no known cause. The V and J calls and clone size come from that table; D and trimming were worked out from the DNA. Present in this sample are some 120,000 clones, roughly 69% of which were seen just once. Jointly, the top ten make up less than 9.5% of the sample.

The sample is drawn from a study of cytomegalovirus exposure and HLA in healthy donors (dated by TCRdb to the late 2010s). With regard to the full study: In an earlier analysis of roughly 590 of the donors, under 300 Gb of sequence data and roughly 100 million unique TCR beta sequences from some 170 million T cells were reported. An early release covering 550 to 650 HLA-typed donors comprised about 300 gigabases of sequencing data and 85 million or so unique TCR sequences. The genetic ancestry cluster associated with self-reported Caucasian donors included 81% of the roughly 380 genotyped donors. The aim of the study was to test whether cataloging public T cell receptors could identify signatures of past pathogen exposure. Using immunosequencing, the study profiled T cell repertoires from fewer than 700 subjects and related those repertoires to cytomegalovirus serostatus. In addition to the first cohort of around 670 subjects, a separate validation cohort of 120 different subjects was used. The study combined high-throughput TCR immunosequencing, statistical association of individual TCRs with disease status, and machine learning to predict cytomegalovirus infection status. In a later analysis, previously published TCR beta repertoires from roughly 710 donors were re-analyzed and high-resolution HLA genotyping was added so that TCR occurrence patterns could be studied. Rather than drawing on any new phenotypic data, the later analysis identified candidate immune exposures from TCR beta sequences and the way those sequences occurred across donors. In an earlier analysis of over 550 of the donors, high-throughput TCR beta sequencing was used to judge whether each TCR beta V gene segment behaved as functional or pseudogenic. Alongside the repertoire data, information on donor age, sex, ethnicity and CMV serostatus was compiled. A later genetic analysis took genome-wide SNP genotypes for about 65% of the 666 donors and used that subset as a discovery cohort. Every discovery cohort repertoire had been produced on one sequencing platform. Both class I and class II loci were covered by HLA typing, at four-digit resolution. The number of donors typed differed by locus, with 629-630 for A, B, C, DRB1 and DQB1, 522 for DQA1, about 610 for DPA1, and roughly 450 for DPB1. Because of strong linkage in the cohort, five DR-DQ haplotypes were treated as single units for association and clustering. On average, about 200,000 unique TCR beta nucleotide sequences were sequenced per donor among about 400 genotyped donors of the cohort, with roughly a sixth of those sequences being non-productive.

Findings and caveats that apply to the study as a whole: Most TCR sequences were observed very rarely across donors, whereas some public TCRs were present in many individuals. In an earlier analysis of roughly 500 of the donors, most TCR beta V segments appeared in productive rearrangements about 87% or about 30% of the time, broadly matching IMGT annotations. The cohort was sequenced for TCR beta chains only, and without alpha or paired-chain data the features that could be detected were limited. In a later analysis, most CMV-associated TCR beta chains were found to appear HLA-restricted, with HLA associations seemingly driven largely by CMV exposure. Because HLA typing was missing for some donors at each locus, association tests included only the typed subset. A total of fewer than 200 TCR beta chains were listed by the study as associated with cytomegalovirus. A later genetic analysis associated a missense DCLRE1C variant with V-gene and J-gene trimming of TCR beta chains, and an independent cohort replicated the association. Strong co-occurrence of HLA alleles, especially DR and DQ, made assigning TCR associations to individual alleles difficult. In vitro tests confirmed that a few of the cytomegalovirus-associated TCR beta chains recognize cytomegalovirus antigens. A group of highly shared sequence variants was considered likely to be a technical artifact of the sequencing pipeline. The earlier analysis of about 600 of the donors excluded roughly 16 rarely observed V segments, including chromosome 9 orphons, because counts were too low. A later analysis found that HLA-associated TCR beta chains were more clonally expanded and had lower generation probabilities than equally common non-associated chains. Correlated functional status among segregating V segments might be attributable to linkage disequilibrium, but an unknown experimental factor could not be ruled out. In a later analysis, several top co-occurrence clusters were reported to appear linked to parvovirus B19, influenza, CMV and Epstein-Barr virus. In both the original and validation cohorts, the classifier was reported to diagnose cytomegalovirus status with high specificity and sensitivity. The presence/absence analyses assumed that sequencing depth was roughly uniform across donors, and that assumption may not be true. Compared with the approximately 710-donor mean, donors in an Asian-associated ancestry cluster had fewer N-insertions in productive TCRs, according to a later genetic analysis. A later analysis associated about 17,000 TCR beta sequences with specific HLA alleles at a false discovery rate of 0.05. According to the authors, the approach could potentially be generalized to other disease states and immunological phenotypes. The 87-base-pair reads could not distinguish some IMGT-functional V segments, including TRBV6-2 and TRBV6-3, so those segments were excluded. A further reported finding was that TCR beta sequences accurately predicted the HLA-A and HLA-B alleles for most subjects in the first cohort. For the cohort, immune exposure information was limited to CMV serostatus. According to a later analysis, TCR association rates differed among HLA loci, with DRB1 alleles showing the most associated TCRs and HLA-C alleles showing the fewest.

In total, roughly 670 healthy bone marrow donors made up the cohort. At the time of sampling, all cohort members were nominally healthy, though unrecorded immune exposures were likely present. The donor was CMV seropositive and was included in the group of some 290 seropositive cohort members. Every donor gave a peripheral blood sample, and the peripheral blood mononuclear cells from that sample were used for TCR beta sequencing. Genomic DNA extraction from the blood cell samples was performed with the Qiagen DNeasy Blood Extraction Kit. The germline ends are 23 bases apart after V is trimmed by 9 bases and J by 3 bases. The CDR3, from cysteine to phenylalanine, totals 16 residues. Left in the record is the CDR3 DNA by itself, 48 bases read in frame from the first base. Based on the germline V gene, the CDR1 and CDR2 sequences are MDHEN and SYDVKM.

The TCR was taken from a woman in her thirties or forties in good health and CMV-seropositive. The sequencing sample was made of PBMCs. The receptor chain draws on TRBV28 and TRBJ1-2; tentative D gene TRBD1, with 6 bases matching. The bases read TGTGCCAGTAAATATCAGGGGCCGTCGAAAGACTATGGCTACACCTTC. It translates as CASKYQGPSKDYGYTF.